The rows below give T cell receptor beta chains drawn from one sample of a study of CD8+ T cells in alopecia areata. Assay used: immunoSEQ multiplex PCR; TCRdb lists only in-frame clones, some missing. Counted here are some 150,000 clones, 40% to 65% occurring once; the ten biggest clones make up just under 20%. The source material was CD8+ T cells sorted from blood, sampled at week 0. These receptors were taken from a human donor with alopecia areata. CDR3s include the opening cysteine and the closing phenylalanine or tryptophan. The D gene is left open where the match is weak. Clone size is given for some rows only: seen once, a few or many times, or a class if the clone is expanded.

>NA|TRBJ2-7|TRBV10-2|NA
TGCGCCAGCAGTGGGGGGGACGTTTACTCCTACGAGCAGTACTTC
CASSGGDVYSYEQYF
>NA|TRBJ2-3|TRBV30|NA
TGTGCCTGGAGCCAAGGCGGGAATGCACGGGATACGCAGTATTTT
CAWSQGGNARDTQYF
>NA|TRBJ1-1|TRBV29-1|NA
TGCAGCGTTGACGCGGGATCCGAAGCTTTCTTT
CSVDAGSEAFF
>NA|TRBJ1-2|TRBV11-2|NA
TGTGCCAGCAGCCCCGACAGCTATGGCTACACCTTC
CASSPDSYGYTF
>NA|TRBJ1-1|TRBV7-9|NA
TGTGCCAGCAGCCTAAGTACCGAGAACACTGAAGCTTTCTTT
CASSLSTENTEAFF
>TRBD1|TRBJ2-7|TRBV27|NA
TGTGCCAGCAGATTGGGACAGGGGAGCGAGCAGTACTTC
CASRLGQGSEQYF
>TRBD1|TRBJ2-1|TRBV27|few
TGTGCCAGCAGTGACAGGGGCTCCTACAATGAGCAGTTCTTC
CASSDRGSYNEQFF
>NA|TRBJ1-1|TRBV5-1|NA
TGCGCCAGCAGCTTGGAAGGTCCCTTGAACACTGAAGCTTTCTTT
CASSLEGPLNTEAFF
>NA|TRBJ1-5|TRBV27|NA
TGTGCCAGCAGTTTTGGGTCAGGCCAGCCCCAGCATTTT
CASSFGSGQPQHF
>NA|TRBJ2-3|TRBV11-2|NA
TGTGCCAGCAGCAAGGGGGGGGCAGATACGCAGTATTTT
CASSKGGADTQYF
>TRBD1|TRBJ1-1|TRBV15|NA
TGTGCCACCAGCAGACAGGGGGCCGTAACTGAAGCTTTCTTT
CATSRQGAVTEAFF
>TRBD2|TRBJ2-3|TRBV6-5|NA
TGTGCCAGCACCCCCACTAGCGGGGATACGCAGTATTTT
CASTPTSGDTQYF
>TRBD1|TRBJ2-7|TRBV30|NA
TGTGCCTGGACCCGGGGGACAGGGGGTTACGAGCAGTACTTC
CAWTRGTGGYEQYF
>NA|TRBJ2-3|TRBV4-3|NA
TGCGCCAGCAGCCAAGATCCCGTCGACGCGGAGGCAGATACGCAGTATTTT
CASSQDPVDAEADTQYF
>TRBD1|TRBJ1-1|TRBV29-1|NA
TGCAGCGTCGACAGGGAGAACACTGAAGCTTTCTTT
CSVDRENTEAFF
>NA|TRBJ1-1|TRBV29-1|few
TGCAGCGTTGAGGGGAACACTGAAGCTTTCTTT
CSVEGNTEAFF
>NA|TRBJ1-1|TRBV10-3|NA
TGTGCCATCCGAGGAGGCGCTGAAGCTTTCTTT
CAIRGGAEAFF
>TRBD1|TRBJ1-6|TRBV4-3|NA
TGCGCCAGCAGCCGAAGACAGGGGGAATATAATTCACCCCTCCACTTT
CASSRRQGEYNSPLHF
>TRBD2|TRBJ2-3|TRBV11-2|NA
TGTGCCAGCAGCGTGACTAGCGGGGGTTCAGATACGCAGTATTTT
CASSVTSGGSDTQYF
>NA|TRBJ2-2|TRBV6-5|NA
TGTGCCAGCTCTCCAGGGGACACCGGGGAGCTGTTTTTT
CASSPGDTGELFF
>NA|TRBJ2-5|TRBV25-1|few
TGTGCCAGCGAACCCGAGACGGAGACCCAGTACTTC
CASEPETETQYF
>NA|TRBJ2-5|TRBV19|NA
TGTGCCAGTAGTATTGAACTGGTTGAGACCCAGTACTTC
CASSIELVETQYF
>TRBD2|TRBJ2-1|TRBV29-1|NA
TGCAGCGTAATCTGGACTAGTGGTTACAATGAGCAGTTCTTC
CSVIWTSGYNEQFF
>NA|TRBJ1-1|TRBV29-1|once
TGCAGCGTTTTTCTCGGACAGCCAGAAGCTTTCTTT
CSVFLGQPEAFF
>NA|TRBJ2-3|TRBV18|few
TGTGCCAGCTCACCCGGACGGGGTACAGATACGCAGTATTTT
CASSPGRGTDTQYF
>TRBD2|TRBJ2-5|TRBV14|NA
TGTGCCAGCAGCCAAGATTTGCAGCGGGGGGAGGAGACCCAGTACTTC
CASSQDLQRGEETQYF
>TRBD1|TRBJ2-2|TRBV11-2|NA
TGTGCCAGCAGCCACTTCCGGGACAGTAACCACACCGGGGAGCTGTTTTTT
CASSHFRDSNHTGELFF
>TRBD2|TRBJ2-1|TRBV19|many
TGTGCCAGTAGTGGATCAGCTAGCGGGGGGTATGAGCAGTTCTTC
CASSGSASGGYEQFF
>TRBD2|TRBJ2-3|TRBV10-2|NA
TGCGCCAGCAGCGAGGCGGGGGGCGGAGATACGCAGTATTTT
CASSEAGGGDTQYF
>NA|TRBJ1-1|TRBV30|once
TGTGCCTGGACCCGGGGCAACATGAACACTGAAGCTTTCTTT
CAWTRGNMNTEAFF
>NA|TRBJ2-7|TRBV6-1|few
TGTGCCAGCAGTGAAGGAAAGGCAGTTTTGGGCTACGAGCAGTACTTC
CASSEGKAVLGYEQYF
>TRBD2|TRBJ2-7|TRBV30|NA
TGTGCCTGGAGTCCGGGGGGCTACGAGCAGTACTTC
CAWSPGGYEQYF
>NA|TRBJ2-7|TRBV30|NA
TGTGCCTGGAGAACACAGGAGAGCTACGAGCAGTACTTC
CAWRTQESYEQYF
>NA|TRBJ2-7|TRBV4-3|NA
TGCGCCAGCAGCCAAGACTCCGGGACACCTTCCTACGAGCAGTACTTC
CASSQDSGTPSYEQYF
>NA|TRBJ1-1|TRBV30|once
TGTGCCTGGAGTTTGATTAACACTGAAGCTTTCTTT
CAWSLINTEAFF
>NA|TRBJ1-1|TRBV11-2|NA
TGTGCCAGCAGCTTAGGACGGCACCTCTTATTT
CASSLGRHLLF
>NA|TRBJ2-6|TRBV12-5|few
TGTGCTAGTGGTTCGCCGGGACTGACCTCTGGGGCCAACGTCCTGACTTTC
CASGSPGLTSGANVLTF
>NA|TRBJ2-3|TRBV7-8|NA
TGTGCCAGCAGCTTACTCGGACTTACAGATACGCAGTATTTT
CASSLLGLTDTQYF
>NA|TRBJ1-3|TRBV14|few
TGTGCCAGCAGCCAACTCGGGGGAAACACCATATATTTT
CASSQLGGNTIYF
>NA|TRBJ2-6|TRBV30|NA
TGTGCCTGGAGTGGAGGGGCTGGGGCCAACGTCCTGACTTTC
CAWSGGAGANVLTF
>NA|TRBJ2-7|TRBV13|NA
TGTGCCAGCAGCTTAGCCGCAGGGCCAACCTACGAGCAGTACTTC
CASSLAAGPTYEQYF
>NA|TRBJ1-6|TRBV12-5|few
TGTGCTAGTGGTTTGGGGAACTATTCACCCCTCCACTTT
CASGLGNYSPLHF